The rows below give T cell receptor beta chains drawn from one sample of a study of blood T cell repertoires in COVID-19. The repertoire was sequenced with immunoSEQ multiplex PCR; TCRdb's copy has only in-frame clones and lacks some. Of some 230,000 clones listed, around 86% are singletons. Specimen: peripheral blood. These receptor sequences come from a young man who had recovered from COVID-19. Each CDR3 is given with its conserved first and last residue. A D gene is named only where the DNA matches it firmly. A clone size is listed for some rows: how often the clone was seen (once, few, many), or a class if it is expanded.

v_gene: TRBV7-2; d_gene: TRBD1; len: 13; abundance: -; j_gene: TRBJ1-2; CDR3nt: TGTGCCAGCAGCCCTGACAGGGCCCCGGGCTACACCTTC; CDR3aa: CASSPDRAPGYTF
v_gene: TRBV27; d_gene: TRBD1; len: 13; abundance: -; j_gene: TRBJ1-6; CDR3nt: TGTGCCAGCCGTGGGACAGAAAGTTCACCCCTCCACTTT; CDR3aa: CASRGTESSPLHF
v_gene: TRBV7-8; d_gene: TRBD1; len: 13; abundance: few; j_gene: TRBJ1-1; CDR3nt: TGTGCCAGCAGCGTCGACAGGGGGCGCGCAGCTTTCTTT; CDR3aa: CASSVDRGRAAFF
v_gene: TRBV12-5; d_gene: TRBD1; len: 15; abundance: few; j_gene: TRBJ1-5; CDR3nt: TGTGCTAGTGGTTTGGGGCTAACAGGGGACCAGCCCCAGCATTTT; CDR3aa: CASGLGLTGDQPQHF
v_gene: TRBV5-1; d_gene: -; len: 15; abundance: -; j_gene: TRBJ2-2; CDR3nt: TGCGCCAGCAGCTTGGTACTAGTGAACACCGGGGAGCTGTTTTTT; CDR3aa: CASSLVLVNTGELFF
v_gene: TRBV19; d_gene: TRBD1; len: 14; abundance: -; j_gene: TRBJ1-4; CDR3nt: TGTGCCAGTATCGCCGACAGGGTGAAAGAAAAACTGTTTTTT; CDR3aa: CASIADRVKEKLFF
v_gene: TRBV12-5; d_gene: -; len: 13; abundance: -; j_gene: TRBJ2-7; CDR3nt: TGTGCTAGTGGTACGTGGAGTTACTACGAGCAGTACTTC; CDR3aa: CASGTWSYYEQYF
v_gene: TRBV7-2; d_gene: -; len: 14; abundance: -; j_gene: TRBJ1-2; CDR3nt: TGTGCCAGCAGCTTAGATGGGACATCCAACGGCTACACCTTC; CDR3aa: CASSLDGTSNGYTF
v_gene: TRBV6-1; d_gene: -; len: 17; abundance: -; j_gene: TRBJ1-5; CDR3nt: TGTGCCAGCAGTGTGCGTACAGGGATTTATAGCAATCAGCCCCAGCATTTT; CDR3aa: CASSVRTGIYSNQPQHF
v_gene: TRBV20-1; d_gene: -; len: 9; abundance: -; j_gene: TRBJ2-5; CDR3nt: TGCAGTGCTAAGCAGACCCAGTACTTC; CDR3aa: CSAKQTQYF
v_gene: TRBV7-2; d_gene: -; len: 16; abundance: -; j_gene: TRBJ1-5; CDR3nt: TGTGCCAGCAGCTTTGGTAAGCGCCGTATCAATCAACCCCAGCATTTT; CDR3aa: CASSFGKRRINQPQHF
v_gene: TRBV7-2; d_gene: -; len: 13; abundance: -; j_gene: TRBJ1-1; CDR3nt: TGTGCCAGCAGCTTAGCTCGGAACACTGAAGCTTTCTTT; CDR3aa: CASSLARNTEAFF
v_gene: TRBV5-6; d_gene: -; len: 12; abundance: -; j_gene: TRBJ1-4; CDR3nt: TGTGCCAGCAGGTCCGGGGATGAAAAACTGTTTTTT; CDR3aa: CASRSGDEKLFF
v_gene: TRBV7-9; d_gene: -; len: 12; abundance: -; j_gene: TRBJ2-7; CDR3nt: TGTGCCAGCAGCTTCCCCGGCGGCGAGCAGTACTTC; CDR3aa: CASSFPGGEQYF
v_gene: TRBV5-4; d_gene: -; len: 14; abundance: -; j_gene: TRBJ1-5; CDR3nt: TGTGCCAGCAGCGCAGGAATAGTTGCTCAGCCCCAGCATTTT; CDR3aa: CASSAGIVAQPQHF
v_gene: TRBV29-1; d_gene: -; len: 14; abundance: -; j_gene: TRBJ1-2; CDR3nt: TGCAGCGTTGTGCTAGAGTGGGCAGGGTCCGGCTACACCTTC; CDR3aa: CSVVLEWAGSGYTF
v_gene: TRBV24-1; d_gene: -; len: 17; abundance: -; j_gene: TRBJ2-3; CDR3nt: TGTGCCACCAGTGATCCCCTCACGTCCCAGGGCACAGATACGCAGTATTTT; CDR3aa: CATSDPLTSQGTDTQYF
v_gene: TRBV3-1/TRBV3-2; d_gene: -; len: 14; abundance: -; j_gene: TRBJ2-3; CDR3nt: TGTGCCAGCAGCCGACAGCCTAGCACAGATACGCAGTATTTT; CDR3aa: CASSRQPSTDTQYF
v_gene: TRBV4-1; d_gene: TRBD2; len: 15; abundance: -; j_gene: TRBJ2-3; CDR3nt: TGCGCCAGCAGCCAAGCGAGCGGGGTCACAGATACGCAGTATTTT; CDR3aa: CASSQASGVTDTQYF
v_gene: TRBV10-3; d_gene: TRBD1; len: 14; abundance: -; j_gene: TRBJ1-6; CDR3nt: TGTGCCATCGGGGAGACAGGGGGAAAGTCACCCCTCCACTTT; CDR3aa: CAIGETGGKSPLHF
v_gene: TRBV6-5; d_gene: -; len: 15; abundance: few; j_gene: TRBJ1-1; CDR3nt: TGTGCCAGCAGTCCAAGTACGGGGACTATCACTGAAGCTTTCTTT; CDR3aa: CASSPSTGTITEAFF
v_gene: TRBV19; d_gene: -; len: 12; abundance: -; j_gene: TRBJ2-5; CDR3nt: TGTGCCAGTAGTATCCCCCGCGGGGCCCAGTACTTC; CDR3aa: CASSIPRGAQYF
v_gene: TRBV4-2; d_gene: TRBD1; len: 16; abundance: -; j_gene: TRBJ1-5; CDR3nt: TGTGCCAGCAGCCAAGATTGGGACAGGGGAATTCAGCCCCAGCATTTT; CDR3aa: CASSQDWDRGIQPQHF
v_gene: TRBV24-1; d_gene: -; len: 17; abundance: -; j_gene: TRBJ2-3; CDR3nt: TGTGCCACCAGTGACAGAGGGACTCCCAGAGATCCCGATACGCAGTATTTT; CDR3aa: CATSDRGTPRDPDTQYF
v_gene: TRBV9; d_gene: -; len: 13; abundance: -; j_gene: TRBJ1-1; CDR3nt: TGTGCCAGCAGCGTTCGGGGGACCGCTGAAGCTTTCTTT; CDR3aa: CASSVRGTAEAFF
v_gene: TRBV11-2; d_gene: -; len: 15; abundance: once; j_gene: TRBJ2-2; CDR3nt: TGTGCCAGCAGTCTCGAGGGACATCACACCGGGGAGCTGTTTTTT; CDR3aa: CASSLEGHHTGELFF
v_gene: TRBV6-1; d_gene: TRBD1; len: 14; abundance: -; j_gene: TRBJ1-2; CDR3nt: TGTGCCAGCAGTGCCCGGTGGACAGGGGGCGGCTACACCTTC; CDR3aa: CASSARWTGGGYTF
v_gene: TRBV6-5; d_gene: -; len: 15; abundance: -; j_gene: TRBJ1-2; CDR3nt: TGTGCCAGCAGGACCGTGGGGCCCAGCGGGTATGGCTACACCTTC; CDR3aa: CASRTVGPSGYGYTF
v_gene: TRBV24-1; d_gene: -; len: 15; abundance: -; j_gene: TRBJ1-2; CDR3nt: TGTGCCACCAGGGGTATAAAGGGGGGGAGCTATGGCTACACCTTC; CDR3aa: CATRGIKGGSYGYTF
v_gene: TRBV10-3; d_gene: -; len: 15; abundance: -; j_gene: TRBJ1-4; CDR3nt: TGTGCCATCAGTAACGCAGGGGAAACTAATGAAAAACTGTTTTTT; CDR3aa: CAISNAGETNEKLFF
v_gene: TRBV10-2; d_gene: -; len: 12; abundance: -; j_gene: TRBJ2-7; CDR3nt: TGCGCCAGCAGTGACCCCACGGGGGAGCAGTACTTC; CDR3aa: CASSDPTGEQYF
v_gene: TRBV5-8; d_gene: TRBD2; len: 14; abundance: -; j_gene: TRBJ2-1; CDR3nt: TGTGCCAGCAATAAGCGGGGGGTACCCAATGAGCAGTTCTTC; CDR3aa: CASNKRGVPNEQFF
v_gene: TRBV10-2; d_gene: TRBD2; len: 13; abundance: -; j_gene: TRBJ2-3; CDR3nt: TGCGCCAGCAGTCTAGCGGGTGGAGATACGCAGTATTTT; CDR3aa: CASSLAGGDTQYF
v_gene: TRBV7-9; d_gene: TRBD1; len: 19; abundance: once; j_gene: TRBJ2-1; CDR3nt: TGTGCCAGCAGCCCTGATCCTAGGGGGCACTTGTTTTCGGACAATGAGCAGTTCTTC; CDR3aa: CASSPDPRGHLFSDNEQFF
v_gene: TRBV29-1; d_gene: -; len: 16; abundance: -; j_gene: TRBJ2-5; CDR3nt: TGCAGCGTTGATGGTGGTTGGCACAGGAGCCAAGAGACCCAGTACTTC; CDR3aa: CSVDGGWHRSQETQYF